A single sample gave rise to the 10 T cell receptor beta chains below, sequenced in a study of cytotoxic CD8 clonotypes in ibrutinib-treated CLL. The repertoire was sequenced with immunoSEQ multiplex PCR; TCRdb's copy has only in-frame clones and lacks some. The sample has some 350,000 clones; 60% to 80% are singletons. The specimen was PBMCs, collected after 36 months of ibrutinib treatment. These receptors were taken from a human donor with chronic lymphocytic leukemia.

The chain has TRBV27 and TRBJ2-1, with a weak D call TRBD1 (6 bases). The CDR3 length is 14 residues. CDR1 and CDR2 from the germline V gene are MNHEY and SMNVEV (reference sequence). Trimming shortened V by 6 bases and J by 2 bases, and 11 bases separated the two germline ends. The CDR3 is CASSPKGAYNEQFF. The CDR3 DNA reads as TGTGCCAGCAGCCCAAAGGGGGCCTACAATGAGCAGTTCTTC.

This chain joins TRBV10-3 and TRBJ2-7; 9 nucleotides align to TRBD1. The CDR3 is made up of 12 amino acids. From germline, CDR1 is ENHRY and CDR2 SYGVKD. Trimming cost V 6 bases and J 6 bases; bases outside gene matches: 3. CDR3 DNA sequence: TGTGCCATCAGGGGACAGGGCGGCGAGCAGTACTTC. Protein: CAIRGQGGEQYF.

The chain uses TRBV13 and TRBJ1-1; D ambiguous. V lost 4 bases, J lost 0 bases, and 9 bases lay in between. Germline V lookup: CDR1 PRHDT, CDR2 FYEKMQ (reference sequence). The CDR3 sequence is 14 residues long. Here the CDR3 reads CASSSGPVNTEAFF. Written as DNA, the CDR3 is TGTGCCAGCAGCTCAGGACCTGTGAACACTGAAGCTTTCTTT.

The genes are TRBV29-1 and TRBJ2-1; 8 nucleotides line up with TRBD1. Germline V gene lookup returns CDR1 SQVTM and CDR2 ANQGSEA. The CDR3 has 14 amino acids. With 6 bases clipped from V and 8 bases from J, the junction kept 12 bases outside the gene matches. The CDR3 spells CSVGMGRGRDEQFF. The DNA of the CDR3 is TGCAGCGTAGGAATGGGCAGGGGGCGCGATGAGCAGTTCTTC.

This clone was observed once. The DNA of the CDR3 is TGTGCCAGCAGCTACGGACAGGGGAGGGACGAGCAGTACTTC. Protein product: CASSYGQGRDEQYF. The chain joins TRBV7-8 to TRBJ2-7, with TRBD1 identical over 9 bases. The CDR3 contains 14 residues. Germline values: CDR1 SGHVS, CDR2 FQNEAQ. The V and J ends lost 4 bases and 5 bases, in that order; junction bases with no gene match: 6.

The chain uses TRBV5-1 and TRBJ2-7; TRBD2 matches 9 bases. The V gene end was trimmed by 4 bases and the J gene end by 2 bases; junction bases not matched to a gene: 10. Per the germline V gene, CDR1 is SGHRS and CDR2 is YFSETQ. CDR3 length: 16 amino acids. The CDR3 reads CASSDNTGTSPYEQYF. As DNA, the CDR3 is TGCGCCAGCAGCGATAATACCGGGACTAGCCCCTACGAGCAGTACTTC.

The chain uses TRBV14 and TRBJ2-7, with 7 bases lining up with TRBD1. The CDR3 is 14 amino acids. The junction had 8 bases not matched to a gene; V was cut back by 4 bases and J by 5 bases. Looked up from germline, CDR1 is SGHDN and CDR2 is FVKESK. CDR3 region: CASSPRGLVNEQYF. For the CDR3, the DNA is TGTGCCAGCAGCCCAAGGGGGCTTGTGAACGAGCAGTACTTC.

The V call is TRBV6-5, the J call TRBJ1-5; 9 bases align to TRBD1. Trimming took 6 bases from V and 0 from J; bases not matched to a gene: 3. Germline lookup yields CDR1 MNHEY and CDR2 SVGAGI. This CDR3 comprises 15 residues. The CDR3 region has the DNA TGTGCCAGCAGGTGGGACAGGGATAGCAATCAGCCCCAGCATTTT. As protein: CASRWDRDSNQPQHF.

This clone was seen only a few times. The gene calls are TRBV18 and TRBJ2-5, with D possibly TRBD1 on 5 matching bases. Between the trimmed V and J ends, which lost 4 bases and 2 bases, there was a span of 14 bases. The germline gives CDR1 KGHSH, CDR2 LQKENI. CDR3 size: 15 residues. The CDR3 spells CASSLLGSGQETQYF. CDR3 DNA: TGTGCCAGCTCACTACTTGGATCAGGGCAAGAGACCCAGTACTTC.

V gene TRBV29-1 combines with J gene TRBJ1-3; 9 nucleotides agree with TRBD1. This CDR3 region has 13 residues. The V and J ends lost 4 bases and 4 bases, in that order; junction bases with no gene match: 2. CDR1 SQVTM and CDR2 ANQGSEA come from the germline V gene. As DNA, the CDR3 is TGCAGCGTTGGGGACAGGGCCGGAAACACCATATATTTT. Its translation: CSVGDRAGNTIYF.